Below, 29 T cell receptor beta chains from the same sample are listed, as sequenced in a study of T-cell memory formation after mild COVID-19. TCRdb re-called the 5' RACE reads through MiXCR, storing one row per CDR3 protein. The table has fewer than 350,000 distinct CDR3 sequences, 7% to 10% seen once. Sequencing used PBMCs or a T cell subset sorted from them (not recorded which). Source of these receptors: a man aged 18 to 29 who had mild COVID-19 (a few samples of this study predate the infection). Cell type and time point are not known.

At least ten counts were recorded for this clonotype. The rearrangement links TRBV5-1 to TRBJ1-2, with 7 bases fitting TRBD1. CDR1 and CDR2 (germline): SGHRS, YFSETQ. After removal of 4 bases from V and 3 bases from J, the junction contained 6 bases not matched to a gene. The CDR3 totals 14 residues. CDR3 amino acids: CASSPSGGDYGYTF. The CDR3 DNA is TGCGCCAGCAGCCCATCAGGGGGGGACTATGGCTACACCTTC.

This clonotype was seen many times. For the CDR3, the DNA is TGTGCCAGCAGTTCGGTCCCGTACCAAGAGACCCAGTACTTC. Translation: CASSSVPYQETQYF. The chain has TRBV12-3 or TRBV12-4 and TRBJ2-5, with D unclear. The ends were cut back, 4 bases at V and 0 bases at J, with 9 bases in the middle. The CDR3 runs 14 residues.

The genes are TRBV7-2 and TRBJ2-1, with 10 bases identical to TRBD1. The V gene's germline CDR1 is SGHTA and CDR2 FQGNSA. The CDR3 runs to 15 residues. Losses at the gene ends were 3 bases for V and 4 bases for J; bases not matched to a gene: 3. The CDR3 region has the DNA TGTGCCAGCAGCTTTGGGGACAGGGGTTACAATGAGCAGTTCTTC. Protein product: CASSFGDRGYNEQFF.

The chain is built from TRBV4-1 and TRBJ2-1, with a tentative D call TRBD2 (6 bases). The ends were cut back, 2 bases at V and 8 bases at J, with 16 bases in the middle. CDR1 is MGHRA and CDR2 is YSYEKL in the germline V gene. This CDR3 comprises 15 residues. This chain's CDR3 is CASSQMGLAFDEQFF. CDR3 nucleotides: TGCGCCAGCAGCCAAATGGGCCTAGCGTTTGATGAGCAGTTCTTC.

This clonotype came up a few times. The J gene is TRBJ2-1, the V gene TRBV24-1; D possibly matches TRBD1 or TRBD2 (6 bases each). The CDR3 covers 15 residues. Germline V CDR1 and CDR2: KGHDR, SFDVKD. Trimming took off 5 bases at V and 7 bases at J, with 17 bases between the two ends. CDR3 sequence: CATSAPGQGRNEQFF. CDR3 sequence (DNA): TGTGCCACCAGTGCACCCGGCCAGGGGAGGAATGAGCAGTTCTTC.

Many counts were recorded for this clonotype. CDR3 sequence reads: CASSQSWSSGTQYF. The DNA for the CDR3 is TGTGCCAGCAGCCAAAGCTGGAGTTCCGGTACGCAGTATTTT. The chain is built from TRBV3-1 and TRBJ2-3; no clear D gene. The CDR3 sequence is 14 residues long. Germline V gives CDR1 LGHDT, CDR2 YNNKEL (reference sequence). The V end lost 2 bases, the J end lost 8 bases, and 14 bases lay between the germline ends.

Ten or more counts support this clonotype. This chain uses TRBV5-1 with TRBJ2-5; D gene unclear. This CDR3 spans 13 amino acids. Trimming left V 0 bases short and J 5 bases short, with 8 bases between. CDR1 is SGHRS and CDR2 is YFSETQ in the germline V gene. CDR3 nucleotides: TGCGCCAGCAGCTTGGTCGGAATGGAGACCCAGTACTTC. Amino acids: CASSLVGMETQYF.

This clonotype was found many times. This chain joins TRBV7-2 and TRBJ2-5; D unresolved. This CDR3 is built from 14 residues. Germline V gene lookup returns CDR1 SGHTA and CDR2 FQGNSA. Trimming cost V 5 bases and J 7 bases, with 17 bases left between them. The CDR3 sequence: CASSLEPGDATQYF. CDR3 in DNA: TGTGCCAGCAGCCTAGAGCCAGGAGACGCGACCCAGTACTTC.

This clonotype was counted a few times. The chain couples TRBV20-1 to TRBJ2-7; no clear D. This CDR3 is 12 amino acids long. V dropped 3 bases and J dropped 3 bases, with 9 bases sitting between them. Germline V gene sequence: CDR1 DFQATT, CDR2 SNEGSKA (reference sequence). DNA for the CDR3: TGCAGTGCTAGGGGCAGATTCTACGAGCAGTACGTC. Translating it yields CSARGRFYEQYV.

This clonotype came up many times. The rearrangement uses TRBV3-1 and TRBJ2-3, with 7 bases matching TRBD2. Losses at the gene ends were 0 bases for V and 1 base for J; bases not matched to a gene: 4. Germline-derived CDR1 and CDR2 are LGHDT and YNNKEL (reference sequence). This CDR3 spans 16 amino acids. The CDR3 DNA sequence: TGTGCCAGCAGCCAAGATAGACTAGCTGGCACAGATACGCAGTATTTT. Its translation: CASSQDRLAGTDTQYF.

This chain joins TRBV20-1 and TRBJ2-1, with D possibly being TRBD2 (6 bases). The germline V gene encodes CDR1 DFQATT and CDR2 SNEGSKA (reference sequence). The CDR3 is 15 amino acids. V lost 1 base, J lost 5 bases, and 15 bases lay in between. CDR3 sequence reads: CSARGGGVGDNEQFF. The CDR3, as DNA: TGCAGTGCTAGAGGGGGCGGGGTTGGCGACAATGAGCAGTTCTTC.

This clonotype was detected many times. The V gene is TRBV7-6, the J gene TRBJ1-3; the D gene is possibly TRBD1 (5 bases). This CDR3 spans 16 amino acids. Trimming shortened V by 3 bases and J by 2 bases, and 14 bases separated the two germline ends. The V gene's germline CDR1 is SGHVS and CDR2 FNYEAQ. This chain's CDR3 is CASSFGQGRTGNTIYF. For the CDR3, the DNA is TGTGCCAGCAGCTTTGGGCAGGGAAGGACTGGAAACACCATATATTTT.

This clonotype was detected many times. The V gene is TRBV7-9, the J gene TRBJ2-7, with a weak D call TRBD1 (5 bases). CDR1 is SEHNR, CDR2 FQNEAQ, per germline (reference sequence). Trimming shortened V by 3 bases and J by 5 bases, and 11 bases separated the two germline ends. This CDR3 is built from 13 residues. This chain's CDR3 is CASSFWGRDEQYF. The CDR3 region has the DNA TGTGCCAGCAGCTTCTGGGGCAGGGACGAGCAGTACTTC.

This chain uses TRBV10-3 with TRBJ2-7; D not resolved. The ends were cut back, 5 bases at V and 2 bases at J, with 10 bases in the middle. Germline CDR1 is ENHRY and CDR2 is SYGVKD. The CDR3 is made up of 13 amino acids. Written as DNA, the CDR3 is TGTGCCATCAGTCAAGACACGACCTACGAGCAGTACGTC. This codes for CAISQDTTYEQYV.

The chain combines TRBV4-2 with TRBJ2-2; perhaps TRBD2 as D (5 bases). The CDR3 is 14 amino acids. V was shortened by 0 bases and J by 7 bases, with 9 bases between the two germline ends. Germline CDR1 is LGHNA and CDR2 is YNFKEQ. CDR3 loop: CASSQEVSVGELFF. CDR3 nucleotides: TGTGCCAGCAGCCAAGAAGTTAGCGTCGGGGAGCTGTTTTTT.

The gene calls are TRBV5-1 and TRBJ2-5, with TRBD2 matching over 8 bases. This CDR3 has 16 residues. Looked up from germline, CDR1 is SGHRS and CDR2 is YFSETQ. The V and J ends lost 4 bases and 1 base, in that order; junction bases with no gene match: 9. The CDR3 here is CASSQGSSGSQETQYF. The CDR3 nucleotides are TGCGCCAGCAGCCAGGGCTCTAGCGGGTCCCAAGAGACCCAGTACTTC.

This clonotype has at least ten counts. The chain combines TRBV7-9 with TRBJ2-3; 7 bases are a match to TRBD1. This CDR3 spans 15 amino acids. With V trimmed by 3 bases and J by 0 bases, 3 bases remained unmatched. Looked up from germline, CDR1 is SEHNR and CDR2 is FQNEAQ (reference sequence). This CDR3 reads CASSLQGESTDTQYF. The CDR3 coding sequence is TGTGCCAGCAGCTTGCAGGGGGAAAGCACAGATACGCAGTATTTT.

This clonotype is a singleton in its sample. The CDR3 nucleotides read TGTGCCAGCAGCTGGGGGGGACTAGCGGGAATACAAGAGACCCAGTACTTC. Protein product: CASSWGGLAGIQETQYF. This chain joins TRBV7-2 and TRBJ2-5, with 13 bases matching TRBD2. CDR1 SGHTA and CDR2 FQGNSA come from the germline V gene. The V segment lost 4 bases and the J segment 2 bases; nucleotides outside the gene matches: 7. This CDR3 spans 17 amino acids.

This rearrangement joins TRBV2 to TRBJ2-5; TRBD1 or TRBD2 may be the D gene (6 bases each). Deletions cut 7 bases from V and 2 bases from J, with 17 bases between. The CDR3 is 15 amino acids. Germline V gives CDR1 SNHLY, CDR2 FYNNEI. CDR3 in amino acids: CASTEEGVRQETQYF. DNA for the CDR3: TGTGCCAGCACCGAGGAGGGGGTAAGGCAAGAGACCCAGTACTTC.

This clonotype was found a few times. This chain uses TRBV20-1 with TRBJ2-2; tentative D call: TRBD1 (6 bases). Germline assignment: CDR1 DFQATT and CDR2 SNEGSKA (reference sequence). Trimming took off 6 bases at V and 3 bases at J, with 11 bases between the two ends. This CDR3 has 13 amino acids. CDR3 sequence (DNA): TGCAGTGCAGAAGGACAGTACACCGGGGAGCTGTTTTTT. Amino acid sequence: CSAEGQYTGELFF.

The table lists this clonotype with many counts. The V and J genes are TRBV12-3 or TRBV12-4 and TRBJ1-2; tentative D call: TRBD1 (5 bases). Trimming removed 7 bases at V and 6 bases at J, with 15 bases between. The CDR3 is 13 amino acids. CDR3 in DNA: TGTGCCAGCACTCCCCAGGGCGACGATGGCTACACCTTC. It codes for CASTPQGDDGYTF.

The table lists this clonotype with many counts. The J gene is TRBJ2-7, the V gene TRBV12-5, with D maybe TRBD1 (5 bases). CDR1 is LGHNT and CDR2 is FRNRAP in the germline V gene. V shed 0 bases and J shed 2 bases, with 17 bases lying between them. The CDR3 is made up of 17 amino acids. The CDR3 is CASGLVLNPGATYEQYF. The CDR3 DNA follows: TGTGCTAGTGGTTTGGTACTCAATCCTGGGGCTACCTACGAGCAGTACTTC.

The chain couples TRBV6-2 or TRBV6-3 to TRBJ1-6; a possible D gene is TRBD1 (5 bases). CDR3 length equals 15 residues. V was shortened by 5 bases and J by 9 bases, with 17 bases between the two germline ends. Germline-derived CDR1 and CDR2 are MNHEY and SVGEGT. CDR3 nucleotide sequence: TGTGCCAGCAGTCGACCGTGGGACTCCTCTTCACCCCTCCACTTT. This encodes CASSRPWDSSSPLHF.

This clonotype has ten or more counts. The gene calls are TRBV11-1 and TRBJ2-7; no definite D call. Germline V lookup: CDR1 SGHAT, CDR2 FQDESV (reference sequence). V was clipped by 3 bases and J by 6 bases, with 9 bases between them. The length of the CDR3 is 12 residues. The CDR3 protein is CASSFSLSEQYF. Written as DNA, the CDR3 is TGTGCCAGCAGCTTTAGCCTAAGCGAGCAGTACTTC.

V gene TRBV7-2 combines with J gene TRBJ2-7, with TRBD2 matching 10 bases. CDR3 length: 16 residues. V shed 4 bases and J 2 bases; nucleotides not matched to a gene: 8. Germline-derived CDR1 and CDR2 are SGHTA and FQGNSA. CDR3 coding DNA: TGTGCCAGCAGCTCCGCCAGCGGGGGGGTCCCCTACGAGCAGTACTTC. It specifies CASSSASGGVPYEQYF.

V usage is TRBV4-1 and J usage is TRBJ1-6; 9 bases map to TRBD1. Trimming cost V 2 bases and J 8 bases; bases outside gene matches: 7. CDR1 is MGHRA and CDR2 is YSYEKL in the germline V gene. The length of the CDR3 is 16 residues. CDR3 loop: CASSQFVDRGDSPLHF. The CDR3 DNA follows: TGCGCCAGCAGCCAATTTGTTGACAGGGGGGATTCACCCCTCCACTTT.

V gene TRBV7-9 combines with J gene TRBJ2-2, with 8 bases lining up with TRBD2. V shed 1 base, J shed 1 base, and the junction held 5 bases outside the gene matches. Germline assignment: CDR1 SEHNR and CDR2 FQNEAQ (reference sequence). The CDR3 contains 17 residues. The CDR3 spells CASSLGLLAGNTGELFF. CDR3 DNA: TGTGCCAGCAGCTTAGGACTGCTAGCGGGGAACACCGGGGAGCTGTTTTTT. Full variable domain (rest looked up from reference TRBV7-9 and TRBJ2-2): DTGVSQNPRHKITKRGQNVTFRCDPISEHNRLYWYRQTLGQGPEFLTYFQNEAQLEKSRLLSDRFSAERPKGSFSTLEIQRTEQGDSAMYLCASSLGLLAGNTGELFFGEGSRLTVL.

In its sample, this clonotype was seen a few times. The chain employs TRBV15 and TRBJ2-3, with a tentative D call TRBD2 (5 bases). Per germline, CDR1 LNHNV and CDR2 YYDKDF (reference sequence). Trimming shortened V by 7 bases and J by 5 bases, and 13 bases separated the two germline ends. The CDR3 has 13 residues. CDR3 sequence reads: CATTPWAGDTQYF. The DNA for the CDR3 is TGTGCCACCACCCCTTGGGCGGGAGATACGCAGTATTTT.

This clonotype was seen only a few times. It may be a read error: a sequence one base away is much more abundant. This chain joins TRBV7-7 and TRBJ2-2; D may correspond to TRBD1 or TRBD2 (6 bases each). Germline CDR1 and CDR2: SSHAT and FNYEAQ (reference sequence). CDR3 size: 13 residues. For the CDR3, the DNA is TGTGCTAGCGCCCCGGGGGCCACCGGGGAGCTGTATTTT. Translating gives CASAPGATGELYF.